This T cell receptor (beta chain) was recovered during a study of spatial heterogeneity in lung cancer. In this sample, this clonotype turned up many times. The time point: blood at routine non-recurrence follow-up after resection. In each case, whole RNA from tumor, nontumor lung or frozen PBMC was sequenced unsorted. Individually, TCR cDNA molecules were each labelled with a unique molecular identifier. TCRdb redid the calling of the 5' RACE reads with MiXCR, one entry per CDR3 protein. The table records under 150,000 distinct CDR3 sequences, more than 9% of them present only once. V lost 1 base, J lost 7 bases, and 5 bases lay in between. The CDR3 has 12 residues. Per germline, CDR1 SGHKS and CDR2 YYEKEE (reference sequence).

The chain has TRBV5-5 and TRBJ2-2; no clear D. This receptor was identified in a male donor with early-stage non-small cell lung cancer. This specimen was PBMCs, taken at follow-up. The CDR3 loop is CASSLMVGELFF. The CDR3 DNA reads TGTGCCAGCAGCTTGATGGTCGGGGAGCTGTTTTTT.